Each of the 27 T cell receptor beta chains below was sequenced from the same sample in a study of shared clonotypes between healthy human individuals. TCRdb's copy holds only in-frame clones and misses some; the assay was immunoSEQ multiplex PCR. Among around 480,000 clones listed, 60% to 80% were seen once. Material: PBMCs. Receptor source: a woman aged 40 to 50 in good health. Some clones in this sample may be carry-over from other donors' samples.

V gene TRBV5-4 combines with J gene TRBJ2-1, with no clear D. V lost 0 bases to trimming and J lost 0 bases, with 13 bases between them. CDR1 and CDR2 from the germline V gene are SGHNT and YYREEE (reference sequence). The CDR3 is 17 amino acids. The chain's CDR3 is CASSLAYGSSSYNEQFF. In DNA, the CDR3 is TGTGCCAGCAGCTTGGCCTATGGTTCCAGCTCCTACAATGAGCAGTTCTTC.

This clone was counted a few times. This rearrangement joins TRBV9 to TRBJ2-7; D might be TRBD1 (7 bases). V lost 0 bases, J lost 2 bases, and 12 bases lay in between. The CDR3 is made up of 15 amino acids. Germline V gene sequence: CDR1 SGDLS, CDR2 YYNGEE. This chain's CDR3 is CASSVGAGGTYEQYF. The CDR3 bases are TGTGCCAGCAGCGTAGGGGCAGGGGGGACCTACGAGCAGTACTTC.

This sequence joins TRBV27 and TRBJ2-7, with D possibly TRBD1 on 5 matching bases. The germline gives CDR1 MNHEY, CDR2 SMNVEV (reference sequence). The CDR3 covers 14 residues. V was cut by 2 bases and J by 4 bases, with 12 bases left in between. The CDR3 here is CASSLGAVTYEQYF. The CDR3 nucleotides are TGTGCCAGCAGTTTAGGGGCGGTAACTTACGAGCAGTACTTC.

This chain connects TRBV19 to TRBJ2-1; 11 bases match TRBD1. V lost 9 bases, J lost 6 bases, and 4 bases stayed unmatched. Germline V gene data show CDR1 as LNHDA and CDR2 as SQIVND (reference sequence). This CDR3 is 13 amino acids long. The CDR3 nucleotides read TGTGCCAGCGGACAGGGGGCTATCAATGAGCAGTTCTTC. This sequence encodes CASGQGAINEQFF.

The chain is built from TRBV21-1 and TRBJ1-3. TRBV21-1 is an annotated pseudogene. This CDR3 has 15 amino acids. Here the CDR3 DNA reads TGTGCCAGCAGCACGCCCCCGACTGATGGAAACACCATATATTTT. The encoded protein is CASSTPPTDGNTIYF.

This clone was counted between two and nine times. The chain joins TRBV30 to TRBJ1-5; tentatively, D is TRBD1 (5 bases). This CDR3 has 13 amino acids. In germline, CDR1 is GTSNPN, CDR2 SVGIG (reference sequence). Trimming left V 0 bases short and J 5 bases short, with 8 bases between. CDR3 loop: CAWSVKGDQPQHF. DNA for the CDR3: TGTGCCTGGAGTGTAAAAGGGGATCAGCCCCAGCATTTT.

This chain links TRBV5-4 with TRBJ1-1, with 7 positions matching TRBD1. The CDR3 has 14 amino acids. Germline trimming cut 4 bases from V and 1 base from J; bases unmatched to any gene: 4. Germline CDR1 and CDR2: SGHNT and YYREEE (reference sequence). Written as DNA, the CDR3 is TGTGCCAGCAGCCCGGACAGGCGGAACACTGAAGCTTTCTTT. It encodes CASSPDRRNTEAFF.

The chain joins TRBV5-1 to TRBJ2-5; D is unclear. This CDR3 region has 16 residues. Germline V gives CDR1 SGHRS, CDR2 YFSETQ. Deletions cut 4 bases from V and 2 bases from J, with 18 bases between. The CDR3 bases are TGCGCCAGCAGCCTGGTGGGCGGAAACTCACAAGAGACCCAGTACTTC. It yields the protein CASSLVGGNSQETQYF.

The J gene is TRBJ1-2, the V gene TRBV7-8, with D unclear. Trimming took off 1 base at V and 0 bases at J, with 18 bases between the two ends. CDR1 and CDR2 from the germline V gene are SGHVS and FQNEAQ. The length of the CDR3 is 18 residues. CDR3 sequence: CASSLGRRGTSANYGYTF. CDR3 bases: TGTGCCAGCAGCTTAGGCCGTCGAGGAACTTCAGCTAACTATGGCTACACCTTC.

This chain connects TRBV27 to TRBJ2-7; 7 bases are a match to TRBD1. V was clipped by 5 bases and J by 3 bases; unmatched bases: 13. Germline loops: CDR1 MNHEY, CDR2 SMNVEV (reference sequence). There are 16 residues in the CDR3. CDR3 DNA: TGTGCCAGCAGTAGTGACAGGGTCCCCCCCCTCTACGAGCAGTACTTC. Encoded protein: CASSSDRVPPLYEQYF.

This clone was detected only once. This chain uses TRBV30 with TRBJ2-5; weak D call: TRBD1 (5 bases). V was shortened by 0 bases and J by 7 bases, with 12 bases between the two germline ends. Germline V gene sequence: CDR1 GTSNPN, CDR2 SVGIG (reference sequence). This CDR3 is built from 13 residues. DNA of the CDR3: TGTGCCTGGAGTGTATCAGGGATGGGGACCCAGTACTTC. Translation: CAWSVSGMGTQYF.

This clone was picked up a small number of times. Here the CDR3 reads CASKEQGASGANVLTF. CDR3 bases: TGCGCCAGCAAGGAACAGGGGGCATCTGGGGCCAACGTCCTGACTTTC. The chain combines TRBV5-1 with TRBJ2-6, with 9 bases identical to TRBD1. The junction had 5 bases not matched to a gene; V was cut back by 6 bases and J by 1 base. CDR1 is SGHRS, CDR2 YFSETQ, per germline. This CDR3 spans 16 amino acids.

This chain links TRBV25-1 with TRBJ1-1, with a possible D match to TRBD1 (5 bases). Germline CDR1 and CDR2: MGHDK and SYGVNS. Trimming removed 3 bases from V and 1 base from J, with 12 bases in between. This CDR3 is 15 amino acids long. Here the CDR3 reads CASSDAQTANTEAFF. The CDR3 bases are TGTGCCAGCAGTGACGCCCAGACAGCGAACACTGAAGCTTTCTTT.

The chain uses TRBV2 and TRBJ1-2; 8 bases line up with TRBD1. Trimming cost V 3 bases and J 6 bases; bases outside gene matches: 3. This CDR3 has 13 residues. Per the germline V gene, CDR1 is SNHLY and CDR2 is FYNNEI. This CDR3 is CASSDRGQDGYTF. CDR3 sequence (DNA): TGTGCCAGCAGTGACAGGGGGCAAGATGGCTACACCTTC.

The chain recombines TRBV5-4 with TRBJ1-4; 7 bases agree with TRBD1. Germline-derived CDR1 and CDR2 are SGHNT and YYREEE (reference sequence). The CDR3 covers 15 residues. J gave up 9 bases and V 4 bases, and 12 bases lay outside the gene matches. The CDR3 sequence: CASSPETGWDQKLFF. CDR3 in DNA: TGTGCCAGCAGCCCAGAGACAGGGTGGGATCAAAAACTGTTTTTT.

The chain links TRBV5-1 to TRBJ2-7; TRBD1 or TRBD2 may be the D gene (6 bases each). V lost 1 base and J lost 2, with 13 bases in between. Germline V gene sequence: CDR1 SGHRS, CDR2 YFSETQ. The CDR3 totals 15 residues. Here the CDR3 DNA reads TGCGCCAGCAGCTTGTTGGGGGGCAGGGCCTACGAGCAGTACTTC. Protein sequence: CASSLLGGRAYEQYF.

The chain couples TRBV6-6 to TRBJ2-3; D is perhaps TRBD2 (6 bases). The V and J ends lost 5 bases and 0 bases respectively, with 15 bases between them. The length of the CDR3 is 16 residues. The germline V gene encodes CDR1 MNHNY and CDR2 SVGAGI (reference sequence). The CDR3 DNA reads TGTGCCAGCAGTCGACTCGGGACTTTAAGCACAGATACGCAGTATTTT. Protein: CASSRLGTLSTDTQYF.

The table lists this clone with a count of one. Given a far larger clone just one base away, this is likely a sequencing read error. This CDR3 reads CTSSPPWRDGPTYEQYF. CDR3 nucleotides: TGTACCAGCAGCCCCCCATGGCGGGATGGGCCGACCTACGAGCAGTACTTC. V usage is TRBV7-9 and J usage is TRBJ2-7, with a possible D match to TRBD2 (6 bases). The CDR3 is 17 amino acids. Germline V gives CDR1 SEHNR, CDR2 FQNEAQ (reference sequence). Combining the CDR3 with reference TRBV7-9 and TRBJ2-7 gives the whole variable domain DTGVSQNPRHKITKRGQNVTFRCDPISEHNRLYWYRQTLGQGPEFLTYFQNEAQLEKSRLLSDRFSAERPKGSFSTLEIQRTEQGDSAMYLCTSSPPWRDGPTYEQYFGPGTRLTVT.

The CDR3 DNA sequence: TGTGCCAGCTCCGGGTCGTCCTACAATGAGCAGTTCTTC. Its protein is CASSGSSYNEQFF. The chain links TRBV7-9 to TRBJ2-1; D call uncertain. The germline V and J ends were trimmed by 8 bases and 1 base, with 9 bases remaining between them. The CDR3 runs to 13 residues. CDR1 is SEHNR and CDR2 is FQNEAQ in the germline V gene (reference sequence).

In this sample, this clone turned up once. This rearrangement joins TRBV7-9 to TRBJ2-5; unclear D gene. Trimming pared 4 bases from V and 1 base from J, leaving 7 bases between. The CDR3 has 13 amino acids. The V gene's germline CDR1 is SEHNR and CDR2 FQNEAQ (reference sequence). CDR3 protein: CASSSGIQETQYF. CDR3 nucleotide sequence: TGTGCCAGCAGCTCAGGTATCCAAGAGACCCAGTACTTC.

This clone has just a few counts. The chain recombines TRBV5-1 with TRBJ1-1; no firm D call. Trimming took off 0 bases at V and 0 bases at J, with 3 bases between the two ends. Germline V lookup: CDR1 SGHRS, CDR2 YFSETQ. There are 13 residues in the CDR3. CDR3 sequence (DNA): TGCGCCAGCAGCTTGGTGATGAACACTGAAGCTTTCTTT. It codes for CASSLVMNTEAFF.

DNA for the CDR3: TGTGCCAGCAGCGCATACGGGGGCTCCTACGAGCAGTACTTC. It encodes CASSAYGGSYEQYF. The chain recombines TRBV5-8 with TRBJ2-7; TRBD2 is a possible D gene (6 bases). Germline CDR1 reads SGHTS; CDR2 reads YDEGEE. This CDR3 spans 14 amino acids. Trimming cost V 4 bases and J 0 bases, with 11 bases left between them.

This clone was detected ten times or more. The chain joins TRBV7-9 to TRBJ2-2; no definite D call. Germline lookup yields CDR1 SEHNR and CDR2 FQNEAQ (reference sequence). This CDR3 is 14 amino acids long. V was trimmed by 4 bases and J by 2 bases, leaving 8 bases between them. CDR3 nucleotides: TGTGCCAGCAGCTACGACACAAACACCGGGGAGCTGTTTTTT. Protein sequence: CASSYDTNTGELFF.

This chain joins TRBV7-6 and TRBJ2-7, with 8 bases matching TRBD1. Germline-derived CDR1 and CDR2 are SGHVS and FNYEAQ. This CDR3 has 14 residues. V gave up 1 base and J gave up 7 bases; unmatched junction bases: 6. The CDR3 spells CASSLEDRAWEQYF. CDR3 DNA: TGTGCCAGCAGCTTAGAGGACAGGGCCTGGGAGCAGTACTTC.

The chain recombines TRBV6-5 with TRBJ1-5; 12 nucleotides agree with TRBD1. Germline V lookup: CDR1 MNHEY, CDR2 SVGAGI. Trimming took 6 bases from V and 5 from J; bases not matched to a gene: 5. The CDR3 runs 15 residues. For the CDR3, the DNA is TGTGCCAGCAGACTCGGGACAGGGGGCGATCAGCCCCAGCATTTT. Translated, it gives CASRLGTGGDQPQHF.

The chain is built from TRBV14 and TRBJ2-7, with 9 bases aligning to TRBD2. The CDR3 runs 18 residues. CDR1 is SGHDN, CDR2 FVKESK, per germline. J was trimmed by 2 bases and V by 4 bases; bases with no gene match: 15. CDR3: CASSPPASGNPIPYEQYF. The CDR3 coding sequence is TGTGCCAGCAGCCCCCCCGCTAGCGGGAACCCCATTCCCTACGAGCAGTACTTC. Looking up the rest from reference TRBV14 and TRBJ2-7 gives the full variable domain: EAGVTQFPSHSVIEKGQTVTLRCDPISGHDNLYWYRRVMGKEIKFLLHFVKESKQDESGMPNNRFLAERTGGTYSTLKVQPAELEDSGVYFCASSPPASGNPIPYEQYFGPGTRLTVT.

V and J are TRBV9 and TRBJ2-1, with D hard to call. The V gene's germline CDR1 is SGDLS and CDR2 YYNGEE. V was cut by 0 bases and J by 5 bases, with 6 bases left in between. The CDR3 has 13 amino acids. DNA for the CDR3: TGTGCCAGCAGCGTAGTGGGTCACAATGAGCAGTTCTTC. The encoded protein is CASSVVGHNEQFF. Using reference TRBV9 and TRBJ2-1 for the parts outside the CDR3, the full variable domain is DSGVTQTPKHLITATGQRVTLRCSPRSGDLSVYWYQQSLDQGLQFLIQYYNGEERAKGNILERFSAQQFPDLHSELNLSSLELGDSALYFCASSVVGHNEQFFGPGTRLTVL.